Following are 2 T cell receptor beta chains from one sample sequenced in a study of graft-versus-host responses after intestinal transplantation. Sequencing was performed with immunoSEQ multiplex PCR; in TCRdb, only in-frame clones are kept and a portion is missing. The sample records tens of thousands of clones, roughly 89% being singletons. Sample: bone marrow, taken 700 to 850 days after intestinal transplantation. These receptors came from a human patient who received an intestinal transplant, so some T cells may come from the graft donor.

The CDR3 DNA follows: TGTGCCACAGGGACAACAAGCAATCAGCCCCAGCATTTT. It codes for CATGTTSNQPQHF. This sequence joins TRBV2 and TRBJ1-5, with D possibly TRBD1 on 6 matching bases. The CDR3 has 13 amino acids. Trimming pared 10 bases from V and 1 base from J, leaving 11 bases between. From germline, CDR1 is SNHLY and CDR2 FYNNEI.

CDR3: CASSLLPGLAGSYEQYF. The CDR3 DNA sequence: TGCGCCAGCAGCCTCCTCCCTGGGCTAGCGGGATCCTACGAGCAGTACTTC. This chain links TRBV4-1 with TRBJ2-7; 9 bases map to TRBD2. CDR1 MGHRA and CDR2 YSYEKL come from the germline V gene. CDR3 length equals 17 residues. Trimming cost V 4 bases and J 1 base; bases outside gene matches: 11.